A single T cell receptor (beta chain) is shown here with its context. Its target is not known. These data belong to a study of T cells in Graves' hyperthyroidism and ophthalmopathy. Study-level findings and limits: The model anticipated ophthalmopathy a median approximately 6.5 months pre-onset. Researchers report that a 13 V-J model separated ophthalmopathy from stable hyperthyroidism.

TCR beta CDR3 regions were amplified from RNA. HTBI primers were the set used in a first-round RT-PCR of the TCR CDR3. MiXCR, applied by TCRdb to the multiplex PCR reads, yields one record per CDR3 protein. The table has more than 600,000 distinct CDR3 sequences, about 15% seen once. The CDR3 covers 17 residues. Germline lookup yields CDR1 MNHEY and CDR2 SMNVEV (reference sequence). The V end was cut by 8 bases, the J end by 3 bases, with 20 bases between. The specimen was blood. J is TRBJ1-6 and V is TRBV27; possible D gene TRBD1, 5 bases. The TCR originated in a man between 18 and 35 years old with Graves' hyperthyroidism. The CDR3 sequence is CASGRRQGISYNSPLHF. In nucleotides, the CDR3 is TGTGCCAGCGGAAGACGTCAGGGAATAAGCTATAATTCACCCCTCCACTTT.